What follows are 2 T cell receptor beta chains derived from one specimen sequenced in a study of regulatory T cells in long-lasting Graves disease. The authors built TCR beta libraries using iRepertoire HTBI primers and Arm-PCR of CDR3 regions. From the multiplex PCR reads, TCRdb called clonotypes with MiXCR, one entry per CDR3 protein. The table shows 450,000 to 500,000 distinct CDR3 sequences, with around 16% occurring only once. Time point indicated: newly diagnosed GD, antithyroid drugs for less than 3 months. Scientists built the TCR library using RNA that was extracted from PBMCs. This sample also appeared in a second study, on T cells in Graves' hyperthyroidism and ophthalmopathy.

Specimen: peripheral blood mononuclear cells (PBMCs), collected at new diagnosis, from a patient treated with antithyroid drugs. All receptors derive from a man aged 35-49 years with Graves disease.

This clonotype was observed many times. V gene TRBV27 combines with J gene TRBJ2-7; TRBD2 is a possible D gene (5 bases). The V gene lost 3 bases and the J gene lost 5 bases, with 5 bases spanning the gap. The CDR3 is 11 amino acids. Per the germline V gene, CDR1 is MNHEY and CDR2 is SMNVEV (reference sequence). The CDR3 bases are TGTGCCAGCAGTTTCGGGGACGAGCAGTACTTC. It encodes CASSFGDEQYF.

This clonotype was counted many times. This chain links TRBV28 with TRBJ1-1, with 7 bases identical to TRBD1. CDR1 and CDR2 from the germline V gene are MDHEN and SYDVKM. V shed 8 bases and J 0 bases; nucleotides not matched to a gene: 12. The CDR3 runs to 16 residues. This CDR3 is CASPRTGDLMNTEAFF. The DNA of the CDR3 is TGTGCCAGCCCCAGGACAGGTGACCTCATGAACACTGAAGCTTTCTTT.